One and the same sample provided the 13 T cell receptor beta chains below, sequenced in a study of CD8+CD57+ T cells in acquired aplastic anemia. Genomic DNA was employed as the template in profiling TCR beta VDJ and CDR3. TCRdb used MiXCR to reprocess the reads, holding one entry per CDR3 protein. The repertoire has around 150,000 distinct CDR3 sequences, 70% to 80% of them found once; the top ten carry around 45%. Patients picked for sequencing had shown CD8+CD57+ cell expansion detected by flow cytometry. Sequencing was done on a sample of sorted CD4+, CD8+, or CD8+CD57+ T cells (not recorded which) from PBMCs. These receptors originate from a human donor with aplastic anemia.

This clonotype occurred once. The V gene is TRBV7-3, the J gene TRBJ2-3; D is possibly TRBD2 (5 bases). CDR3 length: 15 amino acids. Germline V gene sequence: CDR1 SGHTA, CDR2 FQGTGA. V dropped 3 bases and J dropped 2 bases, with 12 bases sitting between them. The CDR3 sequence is CASSFQADSTDTQYF. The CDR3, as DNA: TGTGCCAGCAGCTTCCAAGCGGATTCCACAGATACGCAGTATTTT.

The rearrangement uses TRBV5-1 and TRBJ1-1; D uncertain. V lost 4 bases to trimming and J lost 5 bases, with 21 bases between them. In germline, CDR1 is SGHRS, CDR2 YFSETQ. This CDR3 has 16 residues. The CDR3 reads CASSQDLRSFETEAFF. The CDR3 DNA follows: TGCGCCAGCAGCCAAGATCTCCGGTCCTTTGAGACTGAAGCTTTCTTT.

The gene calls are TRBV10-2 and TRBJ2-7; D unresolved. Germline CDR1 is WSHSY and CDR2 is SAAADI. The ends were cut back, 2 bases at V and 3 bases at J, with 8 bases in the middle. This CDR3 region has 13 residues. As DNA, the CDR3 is TGCGCCAGCAGTGAGACCCGGAACTACGAGCAGTACTTC. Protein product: CASSETRNYEQYF.

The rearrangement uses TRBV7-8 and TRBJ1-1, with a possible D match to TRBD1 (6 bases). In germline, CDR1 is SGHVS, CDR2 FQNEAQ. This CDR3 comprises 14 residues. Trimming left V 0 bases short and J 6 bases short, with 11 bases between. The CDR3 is CASSLAKGGAEAFF. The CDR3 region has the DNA TGTGCCAGCAGCTTAGCTAAAGGGGGGGCTGAAGCTTTCTTT.

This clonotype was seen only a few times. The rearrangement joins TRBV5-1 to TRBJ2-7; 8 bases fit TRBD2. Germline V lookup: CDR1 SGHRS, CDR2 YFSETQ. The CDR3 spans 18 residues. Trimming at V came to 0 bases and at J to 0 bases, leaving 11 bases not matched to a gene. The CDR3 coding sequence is TGCGCCAGCAGCTTGGCTCCTATTAGCGGGGTGAGCTCCTACGAGCAGTACTTC. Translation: CASSLAPISGVSSYEQYF.

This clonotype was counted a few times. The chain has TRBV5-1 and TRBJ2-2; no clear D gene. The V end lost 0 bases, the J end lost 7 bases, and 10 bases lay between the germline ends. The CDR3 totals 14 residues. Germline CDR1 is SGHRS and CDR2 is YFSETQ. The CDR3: CASSLATGGGELFF. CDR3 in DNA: TGCGCCAGCAGCTTGGCCACCGGTGGCGGGGAGCTGTTTTTT.

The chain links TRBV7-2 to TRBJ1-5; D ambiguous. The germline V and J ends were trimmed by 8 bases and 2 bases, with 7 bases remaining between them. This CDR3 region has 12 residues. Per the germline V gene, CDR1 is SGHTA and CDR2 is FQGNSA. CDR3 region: CASALGNQPQHF. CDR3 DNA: TGTGCCAGCGCCCTGGGCAATCAGCCCCAGCATTTT.

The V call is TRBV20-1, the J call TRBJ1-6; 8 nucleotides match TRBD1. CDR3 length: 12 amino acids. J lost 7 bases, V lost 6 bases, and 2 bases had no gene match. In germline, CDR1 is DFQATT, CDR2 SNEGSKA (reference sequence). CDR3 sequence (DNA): TGCAGTGCCAGACAGGGGAATTCACCCCTCCACTTT. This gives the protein CSARQGNSPLHF.

As DNA, the CDR3 is TGCAGTGCTCCGTTTGAGGGATTTGCTGAAGCTTTCTTT. It translates to CSAPFEGFAEAFF. The chain couples TRBV20-1 to TRBJ1-1; unclear D gene. Germline CDR1 is DFQATT and CDR2 is SNEGSKA (reference sequence). V lost 5 bases and J lost 6, with 16 bases in between. The CDR3 is made up of 13 amino acids.

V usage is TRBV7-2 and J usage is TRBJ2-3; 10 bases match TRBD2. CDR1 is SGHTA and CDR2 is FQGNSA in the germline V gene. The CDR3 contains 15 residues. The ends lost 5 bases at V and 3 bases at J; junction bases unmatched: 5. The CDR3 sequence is CASSPTGLATDTQYF. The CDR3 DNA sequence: TGTGCCAGCAGCCCTACGGGACTAGCGACAGATACGCAGTATTTT.

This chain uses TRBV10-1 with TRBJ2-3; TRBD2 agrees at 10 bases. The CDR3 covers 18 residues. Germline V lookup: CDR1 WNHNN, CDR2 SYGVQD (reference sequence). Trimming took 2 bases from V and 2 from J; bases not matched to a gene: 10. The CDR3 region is CASSETEGLAGDTDTQYF. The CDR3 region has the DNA TGCGCCAGCAGTGAGACGGAAGGGCTAGCGGGGGACACAGATACGCAGTATTTT.

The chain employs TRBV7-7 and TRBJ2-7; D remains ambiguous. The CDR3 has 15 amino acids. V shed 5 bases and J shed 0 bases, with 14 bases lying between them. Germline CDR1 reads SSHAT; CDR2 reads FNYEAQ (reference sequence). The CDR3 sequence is CASSPSQASSYEQYF. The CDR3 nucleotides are TGTGCCAGCAGCCCGTCTCAAGCTAGCTCCTACGAGCAGTACTTC.

The CDR3: CASRTDAYEQYF. The CDR3 DNA sequence: TGTGCCTCACGGACGGACGCCTACGAGCAGTACTTC. This chain joins TRBV2 and TRBJ2-7; unclear D gene. There are 12 residues in the CDR3. Germline V gives CDR1 SNHLY, CDR2 FYNNEI. The ends were cut back, 11 bases at V and 2 bases at J, with 13 bases in the middle.